Below are 15 T cell receptor beta chains sequenced from a single sample in a study of blood T cell repertoires in COVID-19. Only in-frame clones appear in the TCRdb table, and some are missing; sequencing was by immunoSEQ multiplex PCR. The sample shows 130,000 or so clones, around 87% of them seen only once. The sample comprised peripheral blood. The receptors come from a man aged 50 to 59 with acute or convalescent COVID-19.

The chain has TRBV25-1 and TRBJ1-5; D might be TRBD1 (5 bases). CDR3 length: 16 residues. Germline assignment: CDR1 MGHDK and CDR2 SYGVNS. V shed 4 bases and J shed 1 base, with 14 bases lying between them. Here the CDR3 DNA reads TGTGCCAGCAGTGGTTTTCAGGGTGGCAGCAATCAGCCCCAGCATTTT. Its protein product is CASSGFQGGSNQPQHF.

CDR3 nucleotide sequence: TGCGCCAGCAGCCAAGGGACAGACTACAATGAGCAGTTCTTC. This codes for CASSQGTDYNEQFF. The rearrangement joins TRBV5-1 to TRBJ2-1, with TRBD1 matching over 7 bases. This CDR3 region has 14 residues. With 4 bases clipped from V and 3 bases from J, the junction kept 4 bases outside the gene matches. The V gene's germline CDR1 is SGHRS and CDR2 YFSETQ.

The CDR3 sequence is CASSYSGQGHQPQHF. The CDR3 DNA reads TGTGCCAGCAGTTACTCAGGACAGGGCCATCAGCCCCAGCATTTT. The chain recombines TRBV6-6 with TRBJ1-5; 8 nucleotides line up with TRBD1. Trimming removed 0 bases from V and 5 bases from J; junction bases left unmatched: 3. Germline V gene data show CDR1 as MNHNY and CDR2 as SVGAGI (reference sequence). The length of the CDR3 is 15 residues.

The chain uses TRBV11-3 and TRBJ2-5; 10 bases match TRBD2. The V gene's germline CDR1 is SGHNT and CDR2 YENEEA. V lost 1 base and J lost 5; bases outside the gene matches: 10. This CDR3 contains 17 residues. This CDR3 reads CASSLGSSSGSMETQYF. The DNA for the CDR3 is TGTGCCAGCAGCTTAGGATCGTCTAGCGGGAGCATGGAGACCCAGTACTTC.

The table lists this clone with a count of one. This chain links TRBV7-9 with TRBJ1-3; D unclear. This CDR3 region has 13 residues. Germline V CDR1 and CDR2: SEHNR, FQNEAQ (reference sequence). The V end lost 1 base, the J end lost 6 bases, and 7 bases lay between the germline ends. This CDR3 reads CASSLGEENTIYF. The CDR3 DNA is TGTGCCAGCAGCTTAGGAGAGGAAAACACCATATATTTT. The full variable domain, completed using reference TRBV7-9 and TRBJ1-3, is DTGVSQNPRHKITKRGQNVTFRCDPISEHNRLYWYRQTLGQGPEFLTYFQNEAQLEKSRLLSDRFSAERPKGSFSTLEIQRTEQGDSAMYLCASSLGEENTIYFGEGSWLTVV.

J is TRBJ1-2 and V is TRBV18; 9 nucleotides line up with TRBD1. The CDR3 has 14 amino acids. Germline V gives CDR1 KGHSH, CDR2 LQKENI. J gave up 2 bases and V 2 bases, and 0 bases lay outside the gene matches. The CDR3 coding sequence is TGTGCCAGCTCACCAGGACAGGGGAACTATGGCTACACCTTC. The encoded protein is CASSPGQGNYGYTF.

This sequence joins TRBV6-1 and TRBJ1-4, with a possible D match to TRBD1 (5 bases). The V gene lost 6 bases and the J gene lost 6 bases, with 11 bases spanning the gap. Germline assignment: CDR1 MNHNS and CDR2 SASEGT. The CDR3 has 13 residues. The CDR3 region is CASSLREDEKLFF. CDR3 coding DNA: TGTGCCAGCAGCCTCAGGGAGGATGAAAAACTGTTTTTT.

This clone was detected once. The CDR3 here is CASSVERKGVMRSYNSPLHF. In nucleotides, the CDR3 is TGTGCCAGCAGCGTAGAAAGGAAGGGGGTTATGAGGTCCTATAATTCACCCCTCCACTTT. The V and J genes are TRBV9 and TRBJ1-6; possible D gene TRBD1, 6 bases. The germline V gene encodes CDR1 SGDLS and CDR2 YYNGEE. Deletions cut 0 bases from V and 1 base from J, with 20 bases between. The CDR3 is 20 residues long.

Remarks on this clone: Other DNA sequences in this sample translate to the same CDR3. The chain is built from TRBV6-4 and TRBJ1-1, with D perhaps TRBD1 (6 bases). Germline V lookup: CDR1 MRHNA, CDR2 SNTAGT. The CDR3 has 14 residues. V was pared by 0 bases and J by 4 bases, with 9 bases between. The CDR3 bases are TGTGCCAGCAGTGACTCGAGCAGGGGCACTGAAGCTTTCTTT. It is translated as CASSDSSRGTEAFF.

This chain uses TRBV19 with TRBJ2-7; possibly TRBD1 for D (6 bases). From germline, CDR1 is LNHDA and CDR2 SQIVND (reference sequence). The CDR3 runs 13 residues. Trimming cost V 3 bases and J 5 bases, with 11 bases left between them. The CDR3 loop is CASSMGRGDEQYF. The CDR3 DNA is TGTGCCAGTAGTATGGGCAGGGGCGACGAGCAGTACTTC.

V is TRBV27 and J is TRBJ2-7, with D possibly being TRBD2 (6 bases). Trimming took 0 bases from V and 2 from J, leaving 11 bases between them. Per germline, CDR1 MNHEY and CDR2 SMNVEV (reference sequence). This CDR3 contains 15 residues. The CDR3 bases are TGTGCCAGCAGTTTATCCAGCGGGTCCCCCTACGAGCAGTACTTC. This codes for CASSLSSGSPYEQYF.

The rearrangement uses TRBV19 and TRBJ1-3; 12 bases line up with TRBD1. This CDR3 is 15 amino acids long. V dropped 9 bases and J dropped 4; count of bases not matched to a gene: 7. CDR1 and CDR2 from the germline V gene are LNHDA and SQIVND (reference sequence). Written as DNA, the CDR3 is TGTGCCAGCTGGGGACAGGGGGCAGCGGGAAACACCATATATTTT. Its protein product is CASWGQGAAGNTIYF.

J is TRBJ1-4 and V is TRBV7-6; D is possibly TRBD1 (5 bases). The germline V gene encodes CDR1 SGHVS and CDR2 FNYEAQ. V lost 4 bases to trimming and J lost 7 bases, with 10 bases between them. The CDR3 length is 13 residues. The CDR3 coding sequence is TGTGCCAGCAGCTCGGAAAGGGGTGAAAAACTGTTTTTT. It codes for CASSSERGEKLFF.

V usage is TRBV4-1 and J usage is TRBJ2-7; D perhaps matches TRBD2 (6 bases). The CDR3 totals 16 residues. CDR1 and CDR2 from the germline V gene are MGHRA and YSYEKL. The V end lost 4 bases, the J end lost 6 bases, and 22 bases lay between the germline ends. Here the CDR3 DNA reads TGCGCCAGCAGCCCGGGCCGGGACTTTCTTTACCGCGAGCAGTACTTC. It specifies CASSPGRDFLYREQYF.

V usage is TRBV18 and J usage is TRBJ1-2, with 9 nucleotides matching TRBD1. The CDR3 extends over 15 amino acids. CDR1 and CDR2 (germline): KGHSH, LQKENI. The V and J ends lost 6 bases and 3 bases, in that order; junction bases with no gene match: 8. The CDR3 spells CASSPLGQGHYGYTF. DNA of the CDR3: TGTGCCAGCTCGCCATTGGGACAGGGCCACTATGGCTACACCTTC.